The 27 T cell receptor beta chains reported below all come from one sample, sequenced in a study of cytomegalovirus exposure and HLA in healthy donors. The PCR had 60 Vbeta and 13 Jbeta primers. Sequenced by immunoSEQ multiplex PCR; TCRdb stores in-frame clones only, minus some. The data hold roughly 99,000 clones, with around 77% observed a single time. Sequencing was performed on PBMCs. Receptors originate from a male donor in good health and CMV-seronegative.

The chain has TRBV28 and TRBJ1-1; 7 bases line up with TRBD1. This CDR3 contains 15 residues. Trimming took 5 bases from V and 4 from J; bases not matched to a gene: 10. Germline-derived CDR1 and CDR2 are MDHEN and SYDVKM. The CDR3: CASSAPGGGATEAFF. Written as DNA, the CDR3 is TGTGCCAGCAGTGCCCCGGGAGGGGGCGCCACTGAAGCTTTCTTT.

The chain links TRBV19 to TRBJ2-7, with TRBD2 matching over 13 bases. This CDR3 has 16 residues. Trimming cost V 3 bases and J 6 bases; bases outside gene matches: 8. The germline CDR1 and CDR2 sequences are LNHDA and SQIVND (reference sequence). CDR3 residues: CASSIYLGLAGVEQYF. CDR3 nucleotides: TGTGCCAGTAGTATTTACCTCGGACTAGCGGGAGTCGAGCAGTACTTC.

This clone was picked up one time. The chain links TRBV19 to TRBJ2-1; tentatively, D is TRBD2 (5 bases). V lost 3 bases and J 3 bases, leaving 12 bases between the germline ends. The germline CDR1 and CDR2 sequences are LNHDA and SQIVND (reference sequence). This CDR3 is 15 amino acids long. CDR3 amino acids: CASSIIVSVYNEQFF. The CDR3 DNA is TGTGCCAGTAGTATTATCGTTAGCGTCTACAATGAGCAGTTCTTC.

This chain links TRBV7-8 with TRBJ2-7, with D perhaps TRBD2 (7 bases). The CDR3 consists of 13 residues. CDR1 is SGHVS and CDR2 is FQNEAQ in the germline V gene. Trimming took off 5 bases at V and 8 bases at J, with 16 bases between the two ends. CDR3: CASSRGGTHQQYF. In DNA, the CDR3 is TGTGCCAGCAGCAGGGGGGGAACTCATCAGCAGTACTTC.

Comments on this clone: The junction shows a germline mismatch at one end, possibly a read error. J is TRBJ2-5 and V is TRBV5-4; no clear D gene. CDR1 and CDR2 from the germline V gene are SGHNT and YYREEE (reference sequence). This CDR3 has 13 residues. CDR3: CASSLRLEEAQYF. As DNA, the CDR3 is TGTGCCAGCAGCTTGAGACTGGAAGAGGCCCAGTACTTC.

Comments on this clone: The junction does not match germline at one end; this may be a read error. This chain uses TRBV7-2 with TRBJ1-1, with 7 bases matching TRBD1. The germline V gene encodes CDR1 SGHTA and CDR2 FQGNSA. CDR3 length: 13 amino acids. The CDR3 nucleotides read TGTGCCAGCAACTTACAGGGGCACACTGAAGCTTTCTTT. Protein: CASNLQGHTEAFF.

The chain has TRBV18 and TRBJ1-2, with 9 nucleotides matching TRBD1. Germline lookup yields CDR1 KGHSH and CDR2 LQKENI. The CDR3 sequence is 17 residues long. The V gene end was trimmed by 0 bases and the J gene end by 1 base; junction bases not matched to a gene: 6. CDR3 DNA: TGTGCCAGCTCACCACCCGGACAGGGGAAAATTAACTATGGCTACACCTTC. It codes for CASSPPGQGKINYGYTF.

The chain is built from TRBV9 and TRBJ1-4; 8 bases map to TRBD1. Per germline, CDR1 SGDLS and CDR2 YYNGEE. J lost 8 bases, V lost 4 bases, and 13 bases had no gene match. The CDR3 sequence is 16 residues long. CDR3 DNA sequence: TGTGCCAGCAGCCCAGGGGGGGGGACAGGTAACGAAAAACTGTTTTTT. Protein: CASSPGGGTGNEKLFF.

This chain connects TRBV27 to TRBJ1-1; TRBD1 is a possible D gene (5 bases). Germline V gene sequence: CDR1 MNHEY, CDR2 SMNVEV (reference sequence). Trimming stripped 7 bases from V and 0 bases from J, with 21 bases between. The CDR3 loop spans 17 amino acids. CDR3 residues: CASIQRDLGSMNTEAFF. Written as DNA, the CDR3 is TGTGCCAGCATCCAAAGGGACTTAGGGAGTATGAACACTGAAGCTTTCTTT.

The J gene is TRBJ2-7, the V gene TRBV27; D not resolved. The CDR3 is made up of 14 amino acids. The ends were cut back, 4 bases at V and 6 bases at J, with 16 bases in the middle. CDR1 is MNHEY, CDR2 SMNVEV, per germline (reference sequence). The CDR3 sequence: CASSSRSLPGEQYF. The CDR3 DNA reads TGTGCCAGCAGTTCCCGAAGTCTCCCGGGCGAGCAGTACTTC.

This clone was counted only a few times. The V and J genes are TRBV7-2 and TRBJ1-2, with 8 bases matching TRBD1. CDR1 and CDR2 from the germline V gene are SGHTA and FQGNSA. V lost 4 bases to trimming and J lost 4 bases; unmatched junction nucleotides: 14. The CDR3 runs 17 residues. The CDR3, as DNA: TGTGCCAGCAGCTCGCCGGGACAGGCCCTCAAAAGCTATGGCTACACCTTC. It encodes CASSSPGQALKSYGYTF.

The V and J genes are TRBV21-1 and TRBJ2-7; TRBD2 is the table's D call and was not checked against the DNA. TRBV21-1 is assigned pseudogene status. CDR3 size: 14 residues. The CDR3 reads CASPKGGKSYEQYF. CDR3 bases: TGTGCCTCCCCGAAGGGAGGGAAATCCTACGAGCAGTACTTC.

This clone has a handful of counts. This chain links TRBV5-6 with TRBJ2-4; TRBD1 matches at 7 bases. Germline CDR1 and CDR2: SGHDT and YYEEEE. Trimming took 4 bases from V and 4 from J; bases not matched to a gene: 8. The CDR3 has 15 residues. The CDR3 loop is CASSQQGLLKNIQYF. The CDR3 DNA follows: TGTGCCAGCAGCCAACAGGGGCTCCTTAAAAACATTCAGTACTTC.

The chain is built from TRBV29-1 and TRBJ2-1, with 8 bases matching TRBD2. This CDR3 comprises 15 residues. Germline V lookup: CDR1 SQVTM, CDR2 ANQGSEA. CDR3 region: CCVFPAGDGYNEQFF. The CDR3 DNA reads TGCTGTGTGTTCCCAGCGGGAGATGGGTACAATGAGCAGTTCTTC.

The rearrangement links TRBV10-3 to TRBJ2-5, with 9 nucleotides matching TRBD1. Germline assignment: CDR1 ENHRY and CDR2 SYGVKD. V lost 9 bases and J lost 3; bases outside the gene matches: 8. The CDR3 runs to 14 residues. The CDR3 protein is CAMSYRTGEETQYF. CDR3 in DNA: TGTGCCATGAGTTATCGGACAGGGGAAGAGACCCAGTACTTC.

J is TRBJ1-2 and V is TRBV6-5, with a tentative D call TRBD1 (6 bases). In germline, CDR1 is MNHEY, CDR2 SVGAGI. V was trimmed by 4 bases and J by 8 bases, leaving 11 bases between them. The CDR3 runs to 12 residues. This CDR3 is CASSSQGGGYTF. The CDR3 DNA follows: TGTGCCAGCAGTTCACAGGGTGGCGGCTACACCTTC.

The chain uses TRBV7-9 and TRBJ2-5; D gene unclear. The closer fit of TRBJ2-7 to the DNA end suggests the J call may be wrong. The V gene's germline CDR1 is SEHNR and CDR2 FQNEAQ (reference sequence). The length of the CDR3 is 11 residues. CDR3 amino acids: CASSESYEQYF. CDR3 sequence (DNA): TGTGCCAGCAGCGAAAGCTACGAGCAGTACTTC.

The V gene is TRBV5-6, the J gene TRBJ2-5; 7 bases map to TRBD1. Trimming took 5 bases from V and 3 from J; bases not matched to a gene: 16. Germline V gene sequence: CDR1 SGHDT, CDR2 YYEEEE. The CDR3 sequence is 17 residues long. The CDR3 DNA reads TGTGCCAGCAGTTTAGAGCCATTCCGGGACAGAAAAGAGACCCAGTACTTC. Translating it yields CASSLEPFRDRKETQYF.

This clone was seen only once. V is TRBV9 and J is TRBJ2-1; unclear D gene. CDR3 length equals 17 residues. Germline V gene lookup returns CDR1 SGDLS and CDR2 YYNGEE. The germline V and J ends were trimmed by 4 bases and 3 bases, with 20 bases remaining between them. The CDR3 nucleotides read TGTGCCAGCAGCCCCCGAGGAGCACTCGCTAGCTACAATGAGCAGTTCTTC. The encoded protein is CASSPRGALASYNEQFF.

V usage is TRBV4-2 and J usage is TRBJ2-1; 7 bases are shared with TRBD2. The length of the CDR3 is 17 residues. Trimming took 0 bases from V and 0 from J; bases not matched to a gene: 5. Germline CDR1 reads LGHNA; CDR2 reads YNFKEQ. The CDR3 loop is CASSQERRLASYNEQFF. The CDR3 nucleotides are TGTGCCAGCAGCCAAGAGAGGAGACTAGCCTCCTACAATGAGCAGTTCTTC.

The CDR3: CAWGPLRSGNTIYF. CDR3 bases: TGTGCCTGGGGCCCACTACGCTCTGGAAACACCATATATTTT. This sequence joins TRBV30 and TRBJ1-3; D remains ambiguous. The germline gives CDR1 GTSNPN, CDR2 SVGIG (reference sequence). Between the trimmed V and J ends, which lost 5 bases and 0 bases, there was a span of 11 bases. The CDR3 has 14 residues. The variable domain in full, completed from reference TRBV30 and TRBJ1-3, reads SQTIHQWPATLVQPVGSPLSLECTVEGTSNPNLYWYRQAAGRGLQLLFYSVGIGQISSEVPQNLSASRPQDRQFILSSKKLLLSDSGFYLCAWGPLRSGNTIYFGEGSWLTVV.

Only one count was recorded for this clone. This chain links TRBV6-1 with TRBJ2-7; 7 bases fit TRBD2. The germline V gene encodes CDR1 MNHNS and CDR2 SASEGT. The CDR3 has 15 residues. Trimming took 6 bases from V and 2 from J; bases not matched to a gene: 10. For the CDR3, the DNA is TGTGCCAGCAGATCGAGCGGGATTTCCCCCTACGAGCAGTACTTC. As protein: CASRSSGISPYEQYF.

The rearrangement uses TRBV19 and TRBJ1-2, with 10 nucleotides matching TRBD1. Germline CDR1 reads LNHDA; CDR2 reads SQIVND (reference sequence). The CDR3 loop spans 17 amino acids. V lost 5 bases and J lost 6; bases outside the gene matches: 15. This CDR3 reads CASSGSRQGAGLNGYTF. CDR3 nucleotide sequence: TGTGCCAGTAGTGGATCGAGACAGGGGGCCGGATTAAATGGCTACACCTTC.

This chain joins TRBV27 and TRBJ2-7; TRBD1 matches at 8 bases. The length of the CDR3 is 16 residues. Unmatched junction bases numbered 6, after V lost 0 bases and J lost 2 bases. CDR1 is MNHEY and CDR2 is SMNVEV in the germline V gene (reference sequence). The CDR3 sequence is CASSLSRGTGAYEQYF. CDR3 in DNA: TGTGCCAGCAGTTTATCTCGTGGGACAGGAGCCTACGAGCAGTACTTC.

The CDR3 spells CASGLGLGGSGELFF. In DNA form, the CDR3 reads TGTGCTAGTGGTTTGGGACTGGGGGGGTCCGGGGAGCTGTTTTTT. The genes are TRBV12-5 and TRBJ2-2, with 7 bases matching TRBD2. This CDR3 region has 15 residues. The V and J ends lost 1 base and 6 bases, in that order; junction bases with no gene match: 5. Germline V gene sequence: CDR1 LGHNT, CDR2 FRNRAP.

This rearrangement joins TRBV6-5 to TRBJ1-3, with D possibly being TRBD1 (6 bases). This CDR3 has 14 residues. V lost 8 bases and J lost 3, with 14 bases in between. The V gene's germline CDR1 is MNHEY and CDR2 SVGAGI. The CDR3 here is CASAQGSSGNTIYF. CDR3 nucleotide sequence: TGTGCCAGCGCACAGGGATCCAGTGGAAACACCATATATTTT.

The chain joins TRBV19 to TRBJ1-3, with D possibly matching TRBD1 (5 bases). V lost 5 bases and J lost 2, with 7 bases in between. Germline CDR1 LNHDA, CDR2 SQIVND (reference sequence). This CDR3 region has 13 residues. The DNA for the CDR3 is TGTGCCAGTAGTCGGGGGACTGGAAACACCATATATTTT. The encoded protein is CASSRGTGNTIYF.